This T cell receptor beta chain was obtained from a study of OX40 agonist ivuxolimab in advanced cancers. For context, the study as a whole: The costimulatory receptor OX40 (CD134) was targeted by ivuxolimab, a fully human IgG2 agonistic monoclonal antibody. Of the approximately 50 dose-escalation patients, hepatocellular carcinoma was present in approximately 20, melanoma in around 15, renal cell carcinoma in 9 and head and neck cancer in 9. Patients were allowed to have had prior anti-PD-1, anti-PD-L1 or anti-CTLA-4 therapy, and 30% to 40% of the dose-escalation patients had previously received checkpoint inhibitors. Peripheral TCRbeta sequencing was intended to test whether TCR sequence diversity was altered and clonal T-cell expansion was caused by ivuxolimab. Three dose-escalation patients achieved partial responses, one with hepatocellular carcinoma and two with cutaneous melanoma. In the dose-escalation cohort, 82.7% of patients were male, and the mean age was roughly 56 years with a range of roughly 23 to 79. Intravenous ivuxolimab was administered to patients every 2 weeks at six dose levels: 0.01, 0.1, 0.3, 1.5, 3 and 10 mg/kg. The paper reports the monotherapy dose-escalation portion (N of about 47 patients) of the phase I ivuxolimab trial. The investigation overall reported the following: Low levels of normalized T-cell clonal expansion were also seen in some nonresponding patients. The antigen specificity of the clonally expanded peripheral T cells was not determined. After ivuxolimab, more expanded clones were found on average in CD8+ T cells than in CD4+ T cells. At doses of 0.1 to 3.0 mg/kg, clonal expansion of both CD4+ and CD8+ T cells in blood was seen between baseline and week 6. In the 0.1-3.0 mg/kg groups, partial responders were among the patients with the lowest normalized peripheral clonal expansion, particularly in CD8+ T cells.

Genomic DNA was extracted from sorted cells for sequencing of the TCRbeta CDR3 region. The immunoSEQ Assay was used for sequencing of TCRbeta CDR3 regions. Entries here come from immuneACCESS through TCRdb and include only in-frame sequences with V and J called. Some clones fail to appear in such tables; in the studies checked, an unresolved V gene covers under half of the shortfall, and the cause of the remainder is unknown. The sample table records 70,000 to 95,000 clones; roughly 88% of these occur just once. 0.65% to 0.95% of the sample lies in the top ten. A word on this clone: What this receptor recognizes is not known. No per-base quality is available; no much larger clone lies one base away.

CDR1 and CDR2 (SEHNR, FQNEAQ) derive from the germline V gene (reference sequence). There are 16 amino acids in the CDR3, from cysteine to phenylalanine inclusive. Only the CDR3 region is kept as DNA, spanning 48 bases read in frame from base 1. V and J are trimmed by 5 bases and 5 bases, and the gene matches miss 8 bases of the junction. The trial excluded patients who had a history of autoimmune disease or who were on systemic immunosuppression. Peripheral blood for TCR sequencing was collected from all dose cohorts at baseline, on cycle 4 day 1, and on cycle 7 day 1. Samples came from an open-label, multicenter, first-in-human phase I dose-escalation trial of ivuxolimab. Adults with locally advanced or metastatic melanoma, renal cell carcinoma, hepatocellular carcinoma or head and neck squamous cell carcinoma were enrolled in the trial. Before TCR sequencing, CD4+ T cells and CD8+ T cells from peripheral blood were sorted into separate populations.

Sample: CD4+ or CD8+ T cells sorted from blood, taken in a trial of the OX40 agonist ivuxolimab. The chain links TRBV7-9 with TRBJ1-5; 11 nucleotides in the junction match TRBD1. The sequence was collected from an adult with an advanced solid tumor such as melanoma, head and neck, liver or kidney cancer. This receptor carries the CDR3 CASSLGTGGYHQPQHF. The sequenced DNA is TGTGCCAGCAGCCTTGGGACAGGGGGGTACCATCAGCCCCAGCATTTT.